The present T cell receptor beta chain was sequenced within a study of cytomegalovirus exposure and HLA in healthy donors. Study results and limitations: In a later analysis, approximately 15,000 TCR beta sequences were associated with HLA alleles at 0.05 false discovery rate.

Germline V gene data show CDR1 as MGHRA and CDR2 as YSYEKL. CDR3 length: 18 amino acids. The V end lost 2 bases, the J end lost 0 bases, and 18 bases lay between the germline ends. Primers for the PCR totalled 60 Vbeta and 13 Jbeta. Using immunoSEQ multiplex PCR, the repertoire was profiled, and TCRdb retains in-frame clones only, with some absent. This table has about 90,000 clones, approximately 60% appearing once. As concerns this clone: Its antigen is as yet unknown.

The sequence came from a woman in her thirties in good health and CMV-seropositive. The rearrangement links TRBV4-1 to TRBJ2-3; weak D call: TRBD1 (6 bases). The sample consisted of PBMCs. CDR3 DNA sequence: TGCGCCAGCAGCCAAAGGTCCCGGGACATTTTTAGCACAGATACGCAGTATTTT. It specifies CASSQRSRDIFSTDTQYF.